Below, 25 T cell receptor beta chains from the same sample are listed, as sequenced in a study of T cells after yellow fever vaccination (dated by TCRdb to between 2019 and 2020). Library method: 5' RACE. Reads for this sample came from an Illumina NovaSeq 6000. Using fastp at Q25 and MiXCR, TCRdb reprocessed the public reads and kept productive beta chains. Each CDR3 protein gets just one entry, which takes the most common genes and DNA from the rows behind it. The sample has about 340,000 distinct CDR3 sequences on record, approximately 13% of them singletons. 3.2% of the sample rests with the top ten. In the paper's terms, the treatment or condition label means: live attenuated yellow fever vaccine strain. The sample here was CD4+ T cells sorted from PBMCs, taken 15 days after the yellow fever booster vaccination. The receptor source for this set is a man younger than 30 who received the YFV17D yellow fever vaccine.

The chain has TRBV2 and TRBJ2-7, with 7 positions matching TRBD2. The CDR3 is 15 residues long. Germline assignment: CDR1 SNHLY and CDR2 FYNNEI. V shed 3 bases and J 6 bases; nucleotides not matched to a gene: 11. The CDR3 DNA reads as TGTGCCAGCAGTGACCTCGGGGAGGGCTTCAGCGAGCAGTACTTC. It translates to CASSDLGEGFSEQYF.

This clonotype was recorded many times. This chain joins TRBV20-1 and TRBJ1-5; no reliable D call. This CDR3 region has 13 residues. The germline gives CDR1 DFQATT, CDR2 SNEGSKA (reference sequence). With 1 base removed from V and 4 bases from J, the gap between germline ends came to 8 bases. CDR3 coding DNA: TGCAGTGCTAGAGCTCTGACAAATCAGCCCCAGCATTTT. Translated: CSARALTNQPQHF.

This rearrangement joins TRBV4-2 to TRBJ2-2; 9 nucleotides match TRBD1. The germline gives CDR1 LGHNA, CDR2 YNFKEQ. J gave up 5 bases and V 0 bases, and 4 bases lay outside the gene matches. CDR3 length: 16 amino acids. CDR3: CASSQEGQGGTGELFF. DNA of the CDR3: TGTGCCAGCAGCCAAGAGGGACAGGGTGGAACCGGGGAGCTGTTTTTT.

This clonotype was detected only a few times. This chain links TRBV9 with TRBJ2-1; weak D call: TRBD2 (6 bases). The CDR3 extends over 15 amino acids. Looked up from germline, CDR1 is SGDLS and CDR2 is YYNGEE. Trimming cost V 2 bases and J 0 bases, with 9 bases left between them. The CDR3 is CASSVVADSYNEQFF. CDR3 in DNA: TGTGCCAGCAGCGTCGTAGCGGACTCCTACAATGAGCAGTTCTTC.

This clonotype appeared a few times. The V call is TRBV2, the J call TRBJ2-3; D is ambiguous. Per the germline V gene, CDR1 is SNHLY and CDR2 is FYNNEI. Trimming stripped 7 bases from V and 3 bases from J, with 11 bases between. The CDR3 is 13 residues long. In DNA, the CDR3 is TGTGCCAGCAAGGGTGGTGGAACAGATACGCAGTATTTT. Translating it yields CASKGGGTDTQYF. Complete variable domain (other parts from reference TRBV2 and TRBJ2-3): EPEVTQTPSHQVTQMGQEVILRCVPISNHLYFYWYRQILGQKVEFLVSFYNNEISEKSEIFDDQFSVERPDGSNFTLKIRSTKLEDSAMYFCASKGGGTDTQYFGPGTRLTVL.

This clonotype was detected a few times. The V call is TRBV28, the J call TRBJ1-3, with a tentative D call TRBD1 (6 bases). The ends were cut back, 4 bases at V and 0 bases at J, with 16 bases in the middle. The length of the CDR3 is 17 residues. Germline V gene data show CDR1 as MDHEN and CDR2 as SYDVKM. The CDR3: CASSSGGGSRSGNTIYF. In nucleotides, the CDR3 is TGTGCCAGCAGTTCGGGGGGCGGCTCCCGCTCTGGAAACACCATATATTTT.

This clonotype occurred many times. The rearrangement joins TRBV5-1 to TRBJ2-5, with D unresolved. This CDR3 is 12 amino acids long. The V gene lost 1 base and the J gene lost 7 bases, with 8 bases spanning the gap. Germline CDR1 SGHRS, CDR2 YFSETQ. Here the CDR3 reads CASSLTPGTQYF. CDR3 nucleotides: TGCGCCAGCAGCTTGACTCCGGGGACCCAGTACTTC.

V gene TRBV7-2 combines with J gene TRBJ1-1, with 7 nucleotides matching TRBD1. Losses at the gene ends were 1 base for V and 5 bases for J; bases not matched to a gene: 7. The CDR3 spans 15 residues. CDR1 and CDR2 from the germline V gene are SGHTA and FQGNSA. CDR3 protein: CASSLGITGVTEAFF. For the CDR3, the DNA is TGTGCCAGCAGCTTAGGGATTACAGGGGTGACTGAAGCTTTCTTT.

CDR3 coding DNA: TGTGCCAGCAGCCAAGGATGGATCAACAATGAGCAGTTCTTC. Protein: CASSQGWINNEQFF. This chain joins TRBV3-2 and TRBJ2-1. TRBV3-2 is a known pseudogene. The CDR3 sequence is 14 residues long.

The V gene is TRBV7-3, the J gene TRBJ2-3, with D perhaps matching TRBD2 (6 bases). The CDR3 has 13 amino acids. Germline assignment: CDR1 SGHTA and CDR2 FQGTGA. Trimming stripped 5 bases from V and 2 bases from J, with 8 bases between. This chain's CDR3 is CASSGDFTDTQYF. DNA of the CDR3: TGTGCCAGCAGCGGGGACTTCACAGATACGCAGTATTTT.

This clonotype was detected many times. The chain has TRBV6-6 and TRBJ1-3; possibly TRBD1 for D (5 bases). Per the germline V gene, CDR1 is MNHNY and CDR2 is SVGAGI (reference sequence). CDR3 size: 14 residues. V was cut by 6 bases and J by 3 bases, with 12 bases left in between. The CDR3 DNA is TGTGCCAGCAGAAGGACAACGAGTGGAAACACCATATATTTT. Its translation: CASRRTTSGNTIYF.

V is TRBV7-9 and J is TRBJ2-7; a possible D gene is TRBD2 (5 bases). The V end lost 5 bases, the J end lost 0 bases, and 11 bases lay between the germline ends. Germline assignment: CDR1 SEHNR and CDR2 FQNEAQ (reference sequence). This CDR3 comprises 14 residues. CDR3 sequence reads: CASSLRTSSYEQYF. The CDR3 DNA sequence: TGTGCCAGCAGCCTGAGAACTAGCTCCTACGAGCAGTACTTC. The full variable domain, with the rest looked up from reference TRBV7-9 and TRBJ2-7, is DTGVSQNPRHKITKRGQNVTFRCDPISEHNRLYWYRQTLGQGPEFLTYFQNEAQLEKSRLLSDRFSAERPKGSFSTLEIQRTEQGDSAMYLCASSLRTSSYEQYFGPGTRLTVT.

The chain's CDR3 is CASSPLGDPRVHEQFF. The CDR3 coding sequence is TGTGCCAGCAGCCCCCTCGGGGACCCGCGGGTCCATGAGCAGTTCTTC. The chain is built from TRBV14 and TRBJ2-1; D tentatively fits TRBD1 or TRBD2 (5 bases each). CDR1 SGHDN and CDR2 FVKESK come from the germline V gene. The CDR3 consists of 16 residues. V dropped 4 bases and J dropped 8 bases, with 21 bases sitting between them. Drawing the rest from reference TRBV14 and TRBJ2-1, the complete variable domain is EAGVTQFPSHSVIEKGQTVTLRCDPISGHDNLYWYRRVMGKEIKFLLHFVKESKQDESGMPNNRFLAERTGGTYSTLKVQPAELEDSGVYFCASSPLGDPRVHEQFFGPGTRLTVL.

A few counts support this clonotype. This sequence joins TRBV10-3 and TRBJ2-5, with TRBD1 matching over 8 bases. Trimming cost V 10 bases and J 5 bases; bases outside gene matches: 9. The CDR3 has 13 residues. CDR1 ENHRY and CDR2 SYGVKD come from the germline V gene. The CDR3 reads CATNKQGGETQYF. DNA for the CDR3: TGTGCCACCAACAAACAGGGGGGTGAGACCCAGTACTTC.

The sample holds a few counts of this clonotype. The chain carries TRBV7-9 and TRBJ2-6; TRBD1 matches 7 bases. The CDR3 consists of 15 residues. The V segment lost 4 bases and the J segment 0 bases; nucleotides outside the gene matches: 0. CDR1 is SEHNR, CDR2 FQNEAQ, per germline (reference sequence). This CDR3 is CASSWTGSGANVLTF. CDR3 nucleotides: TGTGCCAGCAGCTGGACAGGCTCTGGGGCCAACGTCCTGACTTTC.

V and J are TRBV9 and TRBJ2-3, with 7 bases aligning to TRBD2. Trimming cost V 3 bases and J 1 base; bases outside gene matches: 8. Germline CDR1 SGDLS, CDR2 YYNGEE. The CDR3 loop spans 16 amino acids. The CDR3 here is CASSAGGIDGTDTQYF. For the CDR3, the DNA is TGTGCCAGCAGCGCCGGGGGGATTGATGGCACAGATACGCAGTATTTT. The variable domain in full, with the rest retrieved from reference TRBV9 and TRBJ2-3, is DSGVTQTPKHLITATGQRVTLRCSPRSGDLSVYWYQQSLDQGLQFLIQYYNGEERAKGNILERFSAQQFPDLHSELNLSSLELGDSALYFCASSAGGIDGTDTQYFGPGTRLTVL.

V usage is TRBV5-6 and J usage is TRBJ1-5; D ambiguous. Germline V gene sequence: CDR1 SGHDT, CDR2 YYEEEE. The CDR3 loop spans 12 amino acids. V lost 3 bases and J 5 bases, leaving 6 bases between the germline ends. Written as DNA, the CDR3 is TGTGCCAGCAGCTACGCAGATCAGCCCCAGCATTTT. Translation gives CASSYADQPQHF.

The chain is built from TRBV19 and TRBJ1-6; 7 bases agree with TRBD1. CDR3 size: 17 residues. The ends lost 6 bases at V and 2 bases at J; junction bases unmatched: 10. Germline V CDR1 and CDR2: LNHDA, SQIVND (reference sequence). CDR3 DNA sequence: TGTGCCAGTAGCTACACGGGGCAGGGGGCCTATAATTCACCCCTCCACTTT. Amino acids: CASSYTGQGAYNSPLHF.

The rearrangement links TRBV20-1 to TRBJ2-7; 10 bases line up with TRBD1. The length of the CDR3 is 13 residues. Per germline, CDR1 DFQATT and CDR2 SNEGSKA (reference sequence). J was trimmed by 7 bases and V by 6 bases; bases with no gene match: 9. The CDR3 sequence: CSAHDRGLGEQYF. CDR3 bases: TGCAGTGCCCATGACAGGGGGCTGGGGGAGCAGTACTTC.

This clonotype was found many times. The genes are TRBV1 and TRBJ2-7. TRBV1 is a known pseudogene. The CDR3 consists of 15 residues. The CDR3 loop is CTSSQDLRGSYEQYV. Written as DNA, the CDR3 is TGCACCAGCAGCCAAGATTTACGAGGATCCTACGAGCAGTACGTC.

This clonotype has more than one count but fewer than ten. The J gene is TRBJ1-5, the V gene TRBV15; TRBD1 might be the D (6 bases). Germline CDR1 and CDR2: LNHNV and YYDKDF (reference sequence). The CDR3 has 14 amino acids. V lost 3 bases, J lost 4 bases, and 10 bases lay in between. The CDR3 sequence: CATSRARGNQPQHF. Here the CDR3 DNA reads TGTGCCACCAGCAGGGCAAGGGGGAATCAGCCCCAGCATTTT.

This clonotype has only a few counts. The rearrangement joins TRBV2 to TRBJ1-2; D is perhaps TRBD1 (6 bases). Trimming took off 8 bases at V and 6 bases at J, with 16 bases between the two ends. In germline, CDR1 is SNHLY, CDR2 FYNNEI. This CDR3 has 13 residues. CDR3 DNA sequence: TGTGCCAGCGGGCGGGGGCGAAATGATGGCTACACCTTC. Residues: CASGRGRNDGYTF.

The J gene is TRBJ1-5, the V gene TRBV29-1, with D perhaps matching TRBD1 (6 bases). Germline V gene sequence: CDR1 SQVTM, CDR2 ANQGSEA. Deletions cut 6 bases from V and 7 bases from J, with 13 bases between. This CDR3 has 12 residues. CDR3 DNA: TGCAGCGTAGGGCAGGGGCAACAGCCCCAGCATTTT. This translates into CSVGQGQQPQHF. The full variable domain, completed using reference TRBV29-1 and TRBJ1-5, is SAVISQKPSRDICQRGTSLTIQCQVDSQVTMMFWYRQQPGQSLTLIATANQGSEATYESGFVIDKFPISRPNLTFSTLTVSNMSPEDSSIYLCSVGQGQQPQHFGDGTRLSIL.

Many counts were recorded for this clonotype. J is TRBJ2-3 and V is TRBV30; 7 positions agree with TRBD1. J lost 0 bases, V lost 5 bases, and 8 bases had no gene match. Germline CDR1 GTSNPN, CDR2 SVGIG (reference sequence). The CDR3 runs 15 residues. The CDR3 reads CAWEGTEASTDTQYF. The CDR3 nucleotides are TGTGCCTGGGAAGGGACAGAAGCTAGCACAGATACGCAGTATTTT.

This clonotype was seen a few times. V usage is TRBV6-2 or TRBV6-3 and J usage is TRBJ2-1; tentatively, D is TRBD2 (5 bases). The germline gives CDR1 MNHEY, CDR2 SVGEGT. The CDR3 has 17 residues. V lost 4 bases and J 0 bases, leaving 16 bases between the germline ends. The CDR3 sequence is CASSSRERALSYNEQFF. As DNA, the CDR3 is TGTGCCAGCAGTTCCCGGGAAAGGGCCCTCTCCTACAATGAGCAGTTCTTC.